These 2 T cell receptor beta chains share one sample of origin, sequenced in a study of blood T cell repertoires in COVID-19. Sequencing used immunoSEQ multiplex PCR; TCRdb keeps in-frame clones, though not all of them. This sample has approximately 140,000 clones, with about 83% found just once. Sequencing was performed on peripheral blood. Receptors were obtained from a human donor in a cohort sampled during active COVID-19.

V gene TRBV25-1 combines with J gene TRBJ2-5; D is perhaps TRBD2 (7 bases). CDR3 length: 16 residues. Germline V CDR1 and CDR2: MGHDK, SYGVNS. V was pared by 2 bases and J by 5 bases, with 18 bases between. The CDR3 nucleotides read TGTGCCAGCAGTGAACTTATCGGGGGGCGGGATGAGACCCAGTACTTC. It is translated as CASSELIGGRDETQYF.

The chain joins TRBV7-2 to TRBJ1-1; unclear D gene. V was cut by 5 bases and J by 1 base, with 14 bases left in between. This CDR3 is 15 amino acids long. Germline CDR1 and CDR2: SGHTA and FQGNSA. CDR3: CASSPKTHKNTEAFF. CDR3 in DNA: TGTGCCAGCAGCCCGAAGACTCACAAGAACACTGAAGCTTTCTTT.